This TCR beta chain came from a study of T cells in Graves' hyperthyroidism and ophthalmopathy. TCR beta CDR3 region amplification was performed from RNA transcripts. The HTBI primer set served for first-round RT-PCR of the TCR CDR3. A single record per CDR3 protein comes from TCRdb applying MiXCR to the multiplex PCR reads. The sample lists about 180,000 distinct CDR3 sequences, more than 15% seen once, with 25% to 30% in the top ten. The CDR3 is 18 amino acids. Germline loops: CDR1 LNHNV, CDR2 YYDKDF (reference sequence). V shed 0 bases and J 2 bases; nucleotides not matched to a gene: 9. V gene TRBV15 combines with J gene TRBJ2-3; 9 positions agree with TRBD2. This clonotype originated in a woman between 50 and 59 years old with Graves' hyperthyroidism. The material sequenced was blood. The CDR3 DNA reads TGTGCCACCAGCAGAGATACTCTAGCGGGGAGATCCACAGATACGCAGTATTTT. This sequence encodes CATSRDTLAGRSTDTQYF.